The 17 T cell receptor beta chains in this list originate from one sample, sequenced in a study of T cell repertoires in cytomegalovirus infection. TCRdb redid the calling of the reads with MiXCR, one entry per CDR3 protein. Of some 940,000 distinct CDR3 sequences listed, 25% to 40% are singletons. Their cognate antigens are unknown. The sequenced sample was cultured CD8+ T cells from PBMCs, obtained from culture after CMV antigen stimulation. The receptors were sampled from a human donor in good health (CMV status not recorded). Some clones in this sample may be carry-over from other donors' samples.

Only a few counts were recorded for this clonotype. The genes are TRBV7-6 and TRBJ2-7, with 8 bases that match TRBD2. Germline assignment: CDR1 SGHVS and CDR2 FNYEAQ. V dropped 1 base and J dropped 4; count of bases not matched to a gene: 3. CDR3 length: 14 residues. CDR3 sequence: CASSLVRGAYEQYF. CDR3 DNA: TGTGCCAGCAGCTTAGTGCGGGGGGCATACGAGCAGTACTTC.

There are a few counts of this clonotype. The rearrangement joins TRBV10-3 to TRBJ1-4; tentative D call: TRBD1 (6 bases). There are 14 residues in the CDR3. Germline-derived CDR1 and CDR2 are ENHRY and SYGVKD. V was clipped by 6 bases and J by 5 bases, with 13 bases between them. CDR3 sequence: CAISADRKNEKLFF. CDR3 nucleotides: TGTGCCATCAGCGCGGACAGAAAGAATGAAAAACTGTTTTTT.

This chain uses TRBV12-3 or TRBV12-4 with TRBJ2-2; TRBD1 agrees at 7 bases. The CDR3 is 18 residues long. The V and J ends lost 5 bases and 0 bases, in that order; junction bases with no gene match: 12. The chain's CDR3 is CASSPIPGTAANTGELFF. CDR3 in DNA: TGTGCCAGCAGTCCAATCCCCGGGACAGCCGCGAACACCGGGGAGCTGTTTTTT.

A few counts support this clonotype. The DNA of the CDR3 is TGTGCCAGCAGCCCCGGACAGGGGGCAGAGGAGCAGTACGTC. This sequence encodes CASSPGQGAEEQYV. The chain is built from TRBV7-6 and TRBJ2-7, with 11 bases aligning to TRBD1. V lost 5 bases, J lost 7 bases, and 7 bases stayed unmatched. Germline-derived CDR1 and CDR2 are SGHVS and FNYEAQ. This CDR3 contains 14 residues.

This clonotype came up many times. V usage is TRBV7-8 and J usage is TRBJ1-1; possible D gene TRBD1, 5 bases. The germline CDR1 and CDR2 sequences are SGHVS and FQNEAQ. Trimming cost V 5 bases and J 0 bases, with 13 bases left between them. CDR3 size: 15 residues. This CDR3 is CASSQRTIMNTEAFF. DNA for the CDR3: TGTGCCAGCAGCCAACGGACAATTATGAACACTGAAGCTTTCTTT.

This clonotype was seen only a few times. The V gene is TRBV13, the J gene TRBJ2-5; no reliable D call. V shed 4 bases and J shed 4 bases, with 10 bases lying between them. The CDR3 covers 13 residues. CDR1 and CDR2 from the germline V gene are PRHDT and FYEKMQ (reference sequence). CDR3 sequence (DNA): TGTGCCAGCAGCTCCACAGCGAGAGAGACCCAGTACTTC. It translates to CASSSTARETQYF.

The V gene is TRBV19, the J gene TRBJ1-5; perhaps TRBD1 as D (5 bases). The CDR3 consists of 18 residues. Trimming cost V 5 bases and J 2 bases, with 22 bases left between them. Germline-derived CDR1 and CDR2 are LNHDA and SQIVND (reference sequence). DNA of the CDR3: TGTGCCAGTAGTTCCACGAGGGGATTAGCAGGGCGCAATCAGCCCCAGCATTTT. This translates into CASSSTRGLAGRNQPQHF.

The chain links TRBV19 to TRBJ1-6; TRBD1 matches 8 bases. Germline lookup yields CDR1 LNHDA and CDR2 SQIVND (reference sequence). The V segment lost 5 bases and the J segment 11 bases; nucleotides outside the gene matches: 11. The CDR3 is 15 amino acids. The chain's CDR3 is CASSVKQGVVTPLHF. In DNA form, the CDR3 reads TGTGCCAGTAGTGTCAAACAGGGGGTTGTGACACCCCTCCACTTT.

This chain uses TRBV5-4 with TRBJ2-1; possibly TRBD1 or TRBD2 for D (5 bases each). The V end lost 0 bases, the J end lost 4 bases, and 11 bases lay between the germline ends. Germline V gene sequence: CDR1 SGHNT, CDR2 YYREEE (reference sequence). This CDR3 has 15 residues. In DNA form, the CDR3 reads TGTGCCAGCAGCTTGGTGGGGGATCTTTACAATGAGCAGTTCTTC. Encoded protein: CASSLVGDLYNEQFF.

The rearrangement uses TRBV27 and TRBJ2-5, with 8 nucleotides matching TRBD1. CDR3 length: 17 amino acids. V trimming: 3 bases; J trimming: 4 bases; junction bases outside the gene matches: 13. Germline V gives CDR1 MNHEY, CDR2 SMNVEV (reference sequence). In nucleotides, the CDR3 is TGTGCCAGCAGTTTTTTCTCTACAGGGGGGTTTCGAGAGACCCAGTACTTC. It codes for CASSFFSTGGFRETQYF.

The table lists this clonotype with a few counts. The CDR3: CASRTGTGGFYTEAFF. CDR3 DNA: TGTGCCAGCAGAACCGGGACAGGGGGCTTCTACACTGAAGCTTTCTTT. This sequence joins TRBV6-5 and TRBJ1-1; 12 bases map to TRBD1. V shed 6 bases and J 3 bases; nucleotides not matched to a gene: 8. This CDR3 contains 16 residues. Germline loops: CDR1 MNHEY, CDR2 SVGAGI.

The chain joins TRBV20-1 to TRBJ2-5, with D uncertain. This CDR3 is built from 14 residues. The germline CDR1 and CDR2 sequences are DFQATT and SNEGSKA (reference sequence). V dropped 0 bases and J dropped 4 bases, with 12 bases sitting between them. CDR3 DNA sequence: TGCAGTGCTAGAGACTGGAGAGACATAGAGACCCAGTACTTC. As protein: CSARDWRDIETQYF.

The V gene is TRBV7-6, the J gene TRBJ2-1, with D possibly being TRBD2 (7 bases). This CDR3 is built from 16 residues. CDR1 is SGHVS and CDR2 is FNYEAQ in the germline V gene. The CDR3 DNA sequence: TGTGCTGGCAGCCCCTCAGCAAGTCTAGGGGGGGATGAGCAGTTCTTC. Translating it yields CAGSPSASLGGDEQFF. Variable domain in full (rest from reference TRBV7-6 and TRBJ2-1): GAGVSQSPRYKVTKRGQDVALRCDPISGHVSLYWYRQALGQGPEFLTYFNYEAQQDKSGLPNDRFSAERPEGSISTLTIQRTEQRDSAMYRCAGSPSASLGGDEQFFGPGTRLTVL.

V is TRBV12-3 or TRBV12-4 and J is TRBJ2-3, with unresolved D. V lost 3 bases, J lost 1 base, and 11 bases lay in between. CDR3 length: 15 amino acids. The DNA of the CDR3 is TGTGCCAGCAGTTTCAGGCGGTACGGCACAGATACGCAGTATTTT. It specifies CASSFRRYGTDTQYF.

The chain carries TRBV19 and TRBJ1-1; D is unclear. In germline, CDR1 is LNHDA, CDR2 SQIVND (reference sequence). The CDR3 is 13 residues long. Trimming shortened V by 2 bases and J by 4 bases, and 8 bases separated the two germline ends. CDR3 in amino acids: CASSIPWGTEAFF. DNA of the CDR3: TGTGCCAGTAGTATACCCTGGGGCACTGAAGCTTTCTTT. Full variable domain (missing parts from reference TRBV19 and TRBJ1-1): DGGITQSPKYLFRKEGQNVTLSCEQNLNHDAMYWYRQDPGQGLRLIYYSQIVNDFQKGDIAEGYSVSREKKESFPLTVTSAQKNPTAFYLCASSIPWGTEAFFGQGTRLTVV.

The J gene is TRBJ2-1, the V gene TRBV12-3 or TRBV12-4; 8 bases are shared with TRBD1. CDR3 length: 14 amino acids. The V segment lost 7 bases and the J segment 7 bases; nucleotides outside the gene matches: 9. CDR3 loop: CASISWRQGNEQFF. CDR3 nucleotides: TGTGCCAGCATTAGTTGGAGACAGGGGAATGAGCAGTTCTTC.

J is TRBJ1-2 and V is TRBV5-1, with 8 bases that match TRBD1. CDR1 and CDR2 from the germline V gene are SGHRS and YFSETQ. The CDR3 has 14 amino acids. V gave up 4 bases and J gave up 4 bases; unmatched junction bases: 6. The DNA for the CDR3 is TGCGCCAGCAGCGACCTAGGACAGGGCTATGGCTACACCTTC. Protein sequence: CASSDLGQGYGYTF.